The 14 T cell receptor beta chains given below trace back to one sample, sequenced in a study of vaccination effects on CD4 cells after COVID-19. What these receptors recognize is not known. Antigen-specific CD4+ T cells were expanded (with viral peptide pools) by the ViraFEST assay ahead of sequencing. Isolating CD4+ T cells followed roughly ten days of culture. Every participant took two doses of the BNT162b2 or mRNA-1273 vaccine. Method: immunoSEQ multiplex PCR; TCRdb's copy keeps in-frame clones and lacks some. Of tens of thousands of clones listed, around three quarters are singletons. The sequenced sample was CD4+ T cells from PBMCs cultured with HCoV-229E spike peptides, obtained after COVID-19 vaccination. Every receptor here comes from a human donor who received a COVID-19 vaccine.

This chain links TRBV5-6 with TRBJ2-3, with 7 bases matching TRBD2. This CDR3 has 15 amino acids. J gave up 3 bases and V 2 bases, and 6 bases lay outside the gene matches. Germline CDR1 reads SGHDT; CDR2 reads YYEEEE. Written as DNA, the CDR3 is TGTGCCAGCAGCTTTCGCTCTAGCGGAACAGATACGCAGTATTTT. Protein product: CASSFRSSGTDTQYF.

The chain employs TRBV28 and TRBJ2-7; D may correspond to TRBD1 or TRBD2 (5 bases each). CDR3 length: 13 amino acids. Germline V CDR1 and CDR2: MDHEN, SYDVKM. Between the trimmed V and J ends, which lost 2 bases and 7 bases, there was a span of 12 bases. The CDR3 DNA is TGTGCCAGCAGTTTACGCCAGGGACGTGAGCAGTACGTC. Amino acid sequence: CASSLRQGREQYV.

This clone came up a few times. This chain connects TRBV7-2 to TRBJ2-3; no clear D gene. Trimming left V 2 bases short and J 2 bases short, with 2 bases between. Germline CDR1 SGHTA, CDR2 FQGNSA. The length of the CDR3 is 12 residues. The CDR3 DNA reads as TGTGCCAGCAGCTTATACACAGATACGCAGTATTTT. It is translated as CASSLYTDTQYF.

The chain carries TRBV11-2 and TRBJ1-1, with 8 bases matching TRBD1. J was trimmed by 9 bases and V by 5 bases; bases with no gene match: 8. The CDR3 runs 13 residues. Germline V lookup: CDR1 SGHAT, CDR2 FQNNGV. The CDR3 coding sequence is TGTGCCAGCAGCCTCGGACAGGGAGGTAAAGCTTTCTTT. Translating it yields CASSLGQGGKAFF.

This clone was seen a single time. The genes are TRBV7-2 and TRBJ2-1; 7 bases fit TRBD2. V lost 0 bases and J lost 10; bases outside the gene matches: 9. Germline-derived CDR1 and CDR2 are SGHTA and FQGNSA. This CDR3 has 15 residues. CDR3 in DNA: TGTGCCAGCAGCTTAGCGCGAGGGAGGGGCCGGGAGCAGTTCTTC. Amino acids: CASSLARGRGREQFF.

On this clone itself: Relative to the germline gene, one junction end is altered; a read error may explain this. The CDR3 region has the DNA TGTGCCCCCAGGGCCGGGGCTCGAAACACCATATATTTT. Its translation: CAPRAGARNTIYF. The V gene is TRBV24-1, the J gene TRBJ1-3; maybe TRBD1 (5 bases). Germline CDR1 KGHDR, CDR2 SFDVKD. This CDR3 spans 13 amino acids.

V gene TRBV2 combines with J gene TRBJ2-7; 9 bases line up with TRBD1. Germline loops: CDR1 SNHLY, CDR2 FYNNEI. The J segment lost 5 bases and the V segment lost 9 bases, leaving 11 bases of the junction unmatched. CDR3 length: 14 residues. As DNA, the CDR3 is TGTGCCAGTGACCGGGACAGGGAATCCCACGAGCAGTACGTC. This codes for CASDRDRESHEQYV.

This chain connects TRBV6-5 to TRBJ1-3; TRBD1 is a possible D gene (5 bases). Germline V gives CDR1 MNHEY, CDR2 SVGAGI. The CDR3 loop spans 15 amino acids. Trimming cost V 7 bases and J 1 base, with 14 bases left between them. DNA of the CDR3: TGTGCCAGCACCTTGCAGGGAGGATCTGGAAACACCATATATTTT. As protein: CASTLQGGSGNTIYF.

This clone is a singleton in its sample. This chain links TRBV7-2 with TRBJ2-7; the match to TRBD1 covers 8 bases. The CDR3 loop spans 12 amino acids. The junction had 7 bases not matched to a gene; V was cut back by 6 bases and J by 9 bases. Germline loops: CDR1 SGHTA, CDR2 FQGNSA. In DNA form, the CDR3 reads TGTGCCAGCAGTCCCCCAGGGGGCGGGCAGTACGTC. It specifies CASSPPGGGQYV.

The genes are TRBV6-2 or TRBV6-3 and TRBJ2-3, with D possibly matching TRBD2 (6 bases). The CDR3 has 15 amino acids. V was clipped by 4 bases and J by 0 bases, with 11 bases between them. Germline V gives CDR1 MNHEY, CDR2 SVGEGT. CDR3 sequence: CASSLVGLSTDTQYF. In DNA form, the CDR3 reads TGTGCCAGCAGTTTGGTGGGACTTAGCACAGATACGCAGTATTTT.

V is TRBV30 and J is TRBJ1-4; the D gene is possibly TRBD1 (5 bases). This CDR3 contains 13 residues. Trimming stripped 3 bases from V and 5 bases from J, with 10 bases between. Germline assignment: CDR1 GTSNPN and CDR2 SVGIG (reference sequence). The CDR3 DNA reads TGTGCCTGGAGCGCAGGGCAGAATGAAAAACTGTTTTTT. Its protein is CAWSAGQNEKLFF.

The chain joins TRBV7-3 to TRBJ2-3, with 13 bases fitting TRBD2. The junction had 11 bases not matched to a gene; V was cut back by 4 bases and J by 4 bases. The CDR3 spans 18 residues. Germline lookup yields CDR1 SGHTA and CDR2 FQGTGA. The chain's CDR3 is CASSSPLAGGLRSDTQYF. CDR3 DNA: TGTGCCAGCAGCTCCCCACTAGCGGGGGGGCTTAGGTCAGATACGCAGTATTTT.

V and J are TRBV9 and TRBJ2-5; TRBD1 matches at 8 bases. The CDR3 is 14 residues long. Germline CDR1 reads SGDLS; CDR2 reads YYNGEE. The J segment lost 4 bases and the V segment lost 0 bases, leaving 2 bases of the junction unmatched. The DNA of the CDR3 is TGTGCCAGCAGCGTAGCCCAGGGGGCAGAGACCCAGTACTTC. Translation gives CASSVAQGAETQYF.

V usage is TRBV9 and J usage is TRBJ2-3; weak D call: TRBD2 (6 bases). Germline V gene lookup returns CDR1 SGDLS and CDR2 YYNGEE. The ends were cut back, 4 bases at V and 6 bases at J, with 18 bases in the middle. This CDR3 spans 15 amino acids. The CDR3 coding sequence is TGTGCCAGCAGCTCCCGCGGGACCCCTCCGGATACGCAGTATTTT. This sequence encodes CASSSRGTPPDTQYF. Variable domain in full (rest from reference TRBV9 and TRBJ2-3): DSGVTQTPKHLITATGQRVTLRCSPRSGDLSVYWYQQSLDQGLQFLIQYYNGEERAKGNILERFSAQQFPDLHSELNLSSLELGDSALYFCASSSRGTPPDTQYFGPGTRLTVL.